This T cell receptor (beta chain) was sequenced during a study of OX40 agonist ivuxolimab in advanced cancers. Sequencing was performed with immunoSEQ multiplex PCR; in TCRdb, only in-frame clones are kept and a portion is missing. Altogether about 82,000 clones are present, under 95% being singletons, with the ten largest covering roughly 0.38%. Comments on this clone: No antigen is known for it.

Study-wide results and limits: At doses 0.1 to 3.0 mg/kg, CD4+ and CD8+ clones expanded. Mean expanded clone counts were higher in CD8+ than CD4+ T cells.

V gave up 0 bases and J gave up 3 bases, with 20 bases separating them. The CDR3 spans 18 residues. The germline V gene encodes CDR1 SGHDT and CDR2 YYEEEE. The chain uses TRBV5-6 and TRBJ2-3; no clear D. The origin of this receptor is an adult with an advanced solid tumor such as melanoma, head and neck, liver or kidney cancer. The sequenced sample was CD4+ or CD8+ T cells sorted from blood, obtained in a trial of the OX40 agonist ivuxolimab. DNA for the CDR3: TGTGCCAGCAGCTTGGCATCAGGAGTGGGGTTAGGGACAGATACGCAGTATTTT. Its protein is CASSLASGVGLGTDTQYF. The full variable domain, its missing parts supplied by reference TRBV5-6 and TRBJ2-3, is DAGVTQSPTHLIKTRGQQVTLRCSPKSGHDTVSWYQQALGQGPQFIFQYYEEEERQRGNFPDRFSGHQFPNYSSELNVNALLLGDSALYLCASSLASGVGLGTDTQYFGPGTRLTVL.